This T cell receptor beta chain was observed in a study of Tregs in tolerant kidney transplant recipients. The method was immunoSEQ multiplex PCR; TCRdb's version includes in-frame clones alone and lacks a portion of them. The sample shows 100,000 to 120,000 clones, roughly 89% of them seen only once. Trimming removed 2 bases at V and 0 bases at J, with 5 bases between. The CDR3 has 13 amino acids. The V gene's germline CDR1 is SGHVS and CDR2 FQNEAQ. Whole-study findings and limits: Nucleotide sequences could not be compared across some patients' samples due to primer changes.

Thawed PBMCs were FACS-sorted into unstimulated CD4+CD25+CD127- regulatory T cells, CD4+CD25- non-regulatory cells, CD4 and CD8 cells. This clone appeared a few times. What it recognizes is unknown. Sequencing used CD4+ T cells from blood, obtained before the transplant. The V call is TRBV7-8, the J call TRBJ2-7; the D is unclear. This clonotype originated in a human donor who received a combined kidney and bone marrow transplant. Here the CDR3 DNA reads TGTGCCAGCAGCTTATCCCGCTCCTACGAGCAGTACTTC. Translating gives CASSLSRSYEQYF. Combining the CDR3 with reference TRBV7-8 and TRBJ2-7 gives the whole variable domain GAGVSQSPRYKVAKRGQDVALRCDPISGHVSLFWYQQALGQGPEFLTYFQNEAQLDKSGLPSDRFFAERPEGSVSTLKIQRTQQEDSAVYLCASSLSRSYEQYFGPGTRLTVT.